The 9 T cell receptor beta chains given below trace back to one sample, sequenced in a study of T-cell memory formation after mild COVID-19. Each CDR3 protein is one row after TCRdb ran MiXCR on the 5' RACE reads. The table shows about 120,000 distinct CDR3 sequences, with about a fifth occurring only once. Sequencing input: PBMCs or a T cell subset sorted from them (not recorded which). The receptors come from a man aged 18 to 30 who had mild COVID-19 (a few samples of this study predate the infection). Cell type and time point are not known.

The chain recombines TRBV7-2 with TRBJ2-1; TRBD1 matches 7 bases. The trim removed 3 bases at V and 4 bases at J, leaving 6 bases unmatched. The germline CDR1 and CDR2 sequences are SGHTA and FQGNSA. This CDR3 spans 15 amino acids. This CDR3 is CASSLRTGAYNEQFF. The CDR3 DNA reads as TGTGCCAGCAGCTTGAGGACAGGCGCTTACAATGAGCAGTTCTTC.

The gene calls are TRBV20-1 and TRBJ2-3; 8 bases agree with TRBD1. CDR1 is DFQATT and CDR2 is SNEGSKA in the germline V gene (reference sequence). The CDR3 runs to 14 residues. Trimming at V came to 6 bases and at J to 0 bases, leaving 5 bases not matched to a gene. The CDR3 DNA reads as TGCAGTGCCACAGGGGGATGGAGCACAGATACGCAGTATTTT. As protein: CSATGGWSTDTQYF.

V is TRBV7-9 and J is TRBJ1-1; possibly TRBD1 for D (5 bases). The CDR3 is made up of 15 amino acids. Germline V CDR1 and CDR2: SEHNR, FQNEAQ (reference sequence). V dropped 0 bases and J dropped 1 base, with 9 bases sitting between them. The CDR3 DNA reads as TGTGCCAGCAGCTTAGCGTTGGGGGGGAACACTGAAGCTTTCTTT. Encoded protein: CASSLALGGNTEAFF. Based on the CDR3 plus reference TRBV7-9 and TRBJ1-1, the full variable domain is DTGVSQNPRHKITKRGQNVTFRCDPISEHNRLYWYRQTLGQGPEFLTYFQNEAQLEKSRLLSDRFSAERPKGSFSTLEIQRTEQGDSAMYLCASSLALGGNTEAFFGQGTRLTVV.

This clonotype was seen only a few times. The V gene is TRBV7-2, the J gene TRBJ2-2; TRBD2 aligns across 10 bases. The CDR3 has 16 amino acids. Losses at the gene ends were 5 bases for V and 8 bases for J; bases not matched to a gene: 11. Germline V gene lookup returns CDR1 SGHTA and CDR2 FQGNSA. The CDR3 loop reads CASSLYERGGGGELFF. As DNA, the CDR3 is TGTGCCAGCAGCCTCTACGAGCGGGGGGGCGGAGGGGAGCTGTTTTTT.

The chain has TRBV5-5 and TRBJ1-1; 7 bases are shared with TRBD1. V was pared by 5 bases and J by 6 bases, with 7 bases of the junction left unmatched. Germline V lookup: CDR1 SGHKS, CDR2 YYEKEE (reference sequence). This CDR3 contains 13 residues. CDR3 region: CASRLRQGAEAFF. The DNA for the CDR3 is TGTGCCAGCAGACTTCGACAGGGCGCTGAAGCTTTCTTT. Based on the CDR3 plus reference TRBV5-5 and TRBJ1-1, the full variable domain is DAGVTQSPTHLIKTRGQQVTLRCSPISGHKSVSWYQQVLGQGPQFIFQYYEKEERGRGNFPDRFSARQFPNYSSELNVNALLLGDSALYLCASRLRQGAEAFFGQGTRLTVV.

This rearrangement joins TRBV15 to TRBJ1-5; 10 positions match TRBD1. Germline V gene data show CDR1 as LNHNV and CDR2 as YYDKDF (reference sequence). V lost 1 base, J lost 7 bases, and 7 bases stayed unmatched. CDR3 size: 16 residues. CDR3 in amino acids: CATSRAGTGAGQPQHF. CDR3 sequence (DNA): TGTGCCACCAGCAGAGCCGGGACAGGGGCTGGGCAGCCCCAGCATTTT.

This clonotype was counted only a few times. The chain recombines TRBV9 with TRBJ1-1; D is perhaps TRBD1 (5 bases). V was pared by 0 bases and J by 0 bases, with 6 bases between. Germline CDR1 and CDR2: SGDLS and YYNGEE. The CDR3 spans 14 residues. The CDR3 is CASSVGQLNTEAFF. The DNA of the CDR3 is TGTGCCAGCAGCGTAGGACAGTTGAACACTGAAGCTTTCTTT.

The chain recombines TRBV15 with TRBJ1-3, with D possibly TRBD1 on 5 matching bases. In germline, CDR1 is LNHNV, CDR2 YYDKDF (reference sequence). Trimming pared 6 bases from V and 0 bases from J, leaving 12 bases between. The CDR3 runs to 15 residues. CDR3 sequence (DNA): TGTGCCACCAGACCTCACGGGGCCTCTGGAAACACCATATATTTT. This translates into CATRPHGASGNTIYF.

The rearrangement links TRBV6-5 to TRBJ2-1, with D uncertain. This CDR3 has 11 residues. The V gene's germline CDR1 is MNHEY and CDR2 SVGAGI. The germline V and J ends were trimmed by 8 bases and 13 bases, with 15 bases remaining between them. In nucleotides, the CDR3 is TGTGCCAGCGGAACTATGTCAAGCCAGTTCTTC. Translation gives CASGTMSSQFF.